The clone carrying this T cell receptor (beta chain) was seen more than once but under ten times. The antigen is unknown. Other DNA sequences in the sample encode the same CDR3. This sample is drawn from a study of beta chain features in type 1 diabetes. About the study: Healthy donors, compared against patients, showed similar age, gender and cell yields. The number of sorted cells examined across all samples was approximately 110,000,000.

Study findings and constraints: The naive, central memory and Treg TCRB repertoires showed an apparent similarity that was greater among patients than among healthy donors. For type 1 diabetes patients, VDJ junctions showed fewer insertions and more deletions. Moderately but significantly shorter TCRB CDR3s were found in Type 1 diabetes patients in all four CD4+ subsets.

The sequenced template was cDNA made from the entire isolated RNA. Sequencing used immunoSEQ multiplex PCR; TCRdb keeps in-frame clones, though not all of them. The sample contains fewer than 350,000 clones, approximately 15% of which appear only once. The TCR was taken from a man younger than 30 with type 1 diabetes. Sequencing used naive CD4+ T cells from blood.

The CDR3: CSVRTDLNTEAFF. The CDR3 bases are TGCAGCGTCCGGACAGACCTGAACACTGAAGCTTTCTTT. The rearrangement joins TRBV29-1 to TRBJ1-1, with D possibly TRBD1 on 6 matching bases. CDR1 is SQVTM, CDR2 ANQGSEA, per germline. Trimming pared 6 bases from V and 0 bases from J, leaving 11 bases between. The length of the CDR3 is 13 residues.